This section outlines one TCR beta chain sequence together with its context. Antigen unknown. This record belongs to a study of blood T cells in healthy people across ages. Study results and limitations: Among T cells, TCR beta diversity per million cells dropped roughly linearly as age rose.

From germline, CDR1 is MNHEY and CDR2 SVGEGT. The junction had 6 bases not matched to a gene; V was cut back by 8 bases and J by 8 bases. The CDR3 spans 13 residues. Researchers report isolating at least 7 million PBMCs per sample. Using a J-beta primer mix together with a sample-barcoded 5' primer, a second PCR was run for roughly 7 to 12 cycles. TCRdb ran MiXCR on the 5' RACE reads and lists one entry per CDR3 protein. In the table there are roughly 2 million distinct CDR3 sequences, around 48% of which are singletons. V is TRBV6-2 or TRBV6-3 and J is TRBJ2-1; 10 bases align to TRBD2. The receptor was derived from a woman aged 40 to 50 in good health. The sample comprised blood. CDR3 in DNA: TGTGCCAGCCAGCGGGGGGGCCCGGATGAGCAGTTCTTC. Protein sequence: CASQRGGPDEQFF.